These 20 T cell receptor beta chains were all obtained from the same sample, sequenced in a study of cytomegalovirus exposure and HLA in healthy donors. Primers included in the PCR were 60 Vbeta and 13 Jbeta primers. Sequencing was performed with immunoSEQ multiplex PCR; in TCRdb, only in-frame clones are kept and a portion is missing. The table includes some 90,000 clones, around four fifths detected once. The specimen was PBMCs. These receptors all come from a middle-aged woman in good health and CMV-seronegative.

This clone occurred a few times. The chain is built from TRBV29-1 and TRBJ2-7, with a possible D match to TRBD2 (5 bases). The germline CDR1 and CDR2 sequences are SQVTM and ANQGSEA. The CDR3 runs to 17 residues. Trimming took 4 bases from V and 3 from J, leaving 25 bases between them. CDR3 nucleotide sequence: TGCAGCGTTGCAGGTGGAGGAGCCAAGGGTTCCAACTACGAGCAGTACTTC. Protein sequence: CSVAGGGAKGSNYEQYF.

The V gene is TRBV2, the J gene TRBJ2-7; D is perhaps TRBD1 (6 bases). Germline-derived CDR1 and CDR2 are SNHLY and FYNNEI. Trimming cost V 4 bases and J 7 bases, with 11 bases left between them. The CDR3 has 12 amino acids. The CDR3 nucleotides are TGTGCCAGCAGTGTGGGCAGGGGAGAGCAGTACTTC. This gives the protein CASSVGRGEQYF.

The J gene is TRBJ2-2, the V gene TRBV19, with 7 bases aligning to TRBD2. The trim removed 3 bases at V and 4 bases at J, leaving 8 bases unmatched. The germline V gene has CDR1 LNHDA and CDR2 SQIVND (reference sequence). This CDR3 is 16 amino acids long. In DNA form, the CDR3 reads TGTGCCAGTAGTATGACGGGGGGTCGGGTCACCGGGGAGCTGTTTTTT. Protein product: CASSMTGGRVTGELFF.

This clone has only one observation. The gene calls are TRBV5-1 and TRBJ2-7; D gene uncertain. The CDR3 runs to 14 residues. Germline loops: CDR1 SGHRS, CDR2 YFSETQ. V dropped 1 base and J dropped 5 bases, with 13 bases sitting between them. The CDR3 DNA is TGCGCCAGCAGCTTGATAGATTCTACCCACGAGCAGTACTTC. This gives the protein CASSLIDSTHEQYF.

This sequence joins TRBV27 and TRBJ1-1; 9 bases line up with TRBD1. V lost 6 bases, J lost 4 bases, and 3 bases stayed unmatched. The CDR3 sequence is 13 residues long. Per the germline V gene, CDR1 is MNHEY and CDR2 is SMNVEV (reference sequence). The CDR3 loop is CASRQGAGTEAFF. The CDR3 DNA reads TGTGCCAGCAGACAGGGGGCGGGCACTGAAGCTTTCTTT.

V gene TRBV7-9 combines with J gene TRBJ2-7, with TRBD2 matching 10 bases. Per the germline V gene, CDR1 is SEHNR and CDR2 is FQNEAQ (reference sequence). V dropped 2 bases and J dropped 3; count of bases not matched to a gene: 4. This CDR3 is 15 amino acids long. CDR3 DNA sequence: TGTGCCAGCAGCTTACAGCGGGAGGGCCTCTACGAGCAGTACTTC. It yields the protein CASSLQREGLYEQYF.

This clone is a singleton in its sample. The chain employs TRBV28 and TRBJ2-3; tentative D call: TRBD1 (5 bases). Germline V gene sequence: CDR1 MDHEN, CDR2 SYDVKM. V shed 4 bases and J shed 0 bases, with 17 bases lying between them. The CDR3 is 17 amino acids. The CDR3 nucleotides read TGTGCCAGCAGTTCCGAAAAAAGGGGTTCTAGCACAGATACGCAGTATTTT. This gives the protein CASSSEKRGSSTDTQYF.

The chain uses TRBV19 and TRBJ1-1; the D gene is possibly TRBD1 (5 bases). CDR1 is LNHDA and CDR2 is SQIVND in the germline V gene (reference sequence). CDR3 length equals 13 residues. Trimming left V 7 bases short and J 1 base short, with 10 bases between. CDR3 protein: CASKLTENTEAFF. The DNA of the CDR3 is TGTGCCAGTAAACTGACAGAGAACACTGAAGCTTTCTTT.

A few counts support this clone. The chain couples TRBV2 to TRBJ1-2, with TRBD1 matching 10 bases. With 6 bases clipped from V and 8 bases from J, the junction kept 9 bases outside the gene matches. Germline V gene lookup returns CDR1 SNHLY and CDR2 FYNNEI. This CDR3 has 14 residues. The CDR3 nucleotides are TGTGCCAGCAGCGAGACAGGGGGCTTGTCGGGCTACACCTTC. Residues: CASSETGGLSGYTF.

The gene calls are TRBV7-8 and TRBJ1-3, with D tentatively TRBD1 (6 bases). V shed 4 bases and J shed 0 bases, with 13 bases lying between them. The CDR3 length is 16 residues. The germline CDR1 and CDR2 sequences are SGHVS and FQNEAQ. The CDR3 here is CASSSYRARSGNTIYF. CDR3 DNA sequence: TGTGCCAGCAGCTCCTACAGGGCCCGCTCTGGAAACACCATATATTTT.

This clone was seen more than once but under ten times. CDR3 protein: CASSSQGRNTEAFF. CDR3 DNA sequence: TGTGCCAGCAGCTCGCAGGGCCGAAACACTGAAGCTTTCTTT. The V gene is TRBV5-4, the J gene TRBJ1-1; TRBD1 is a possible D gene (5 bases). Germline CDR1 reads SGHNT; CDR2 reads YYREEE (reference sequence). The CDR3 consists of 14 residues. The V end lost 3 bases, the J end lost 2 bases, and 11 bases lay between the germline ends.

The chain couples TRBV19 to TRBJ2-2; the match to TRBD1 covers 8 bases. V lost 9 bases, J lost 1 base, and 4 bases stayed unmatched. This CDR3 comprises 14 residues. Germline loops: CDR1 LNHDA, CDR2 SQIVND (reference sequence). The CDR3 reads CASRDRQNTGELFF. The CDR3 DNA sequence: TGTGCCAGCCGGGACAGGCAGAACACCGGGGAGCTGTTTTTT.

CDR3 loop: CASSLSGLGSYNEQFF. As DNA, the CDR3 is TGTGCCAGCAGCTTATCGGGGTTGGGCTCCTACAATGAGCAGTTCTTC. The J gene is TRBJ2-1, the V gene TRBV7-6, with D perhaps TRBD2 (5 bases). V gave up 2 bases and J gave up 0 bases, with 11 bases separating them. CDR1 SGHVS and CDR2 FNYEAQ come from the germline V gene. The CDR3 totals 16 residues.

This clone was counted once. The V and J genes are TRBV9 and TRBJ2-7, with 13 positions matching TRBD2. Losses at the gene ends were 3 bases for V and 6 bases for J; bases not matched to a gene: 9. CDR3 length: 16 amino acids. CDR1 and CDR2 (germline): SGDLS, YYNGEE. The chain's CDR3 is CASSDTRTSGRGEQYF. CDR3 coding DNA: TGTGCCAGCAGCGATACGAGGACTAGCGGGAGAGGCGAGCAGTACTTC. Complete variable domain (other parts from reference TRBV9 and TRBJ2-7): DSGVTQTPKHLITATGQRVTLRCSPRSGDLSVYWYQQSLDQGLQFLIQYYNGEERAKGNILERFSAQQFPDLHSELNLSSLELGDSALYFCASSDTRTSGRGEQYFGPGTRLTVT.

CDR3 loop: CASSDLGRVTDTQYF. The CDR3 DNA is TGCGCCAGCAGCGATCTCGGGAGGGTCACAGATACGCAGTATTTT. V gene TRBV5-1 combines with J gene TRBJ2-3; TRBD2 aligns across 8 bases. Per the germline V gene, CDR1 is SGHRS and CDR2 is YFSETQ. Trimming took 4 bases from V and 2 from J; bases not matched to a gene: 6. The CDR3 totals 15 residues.

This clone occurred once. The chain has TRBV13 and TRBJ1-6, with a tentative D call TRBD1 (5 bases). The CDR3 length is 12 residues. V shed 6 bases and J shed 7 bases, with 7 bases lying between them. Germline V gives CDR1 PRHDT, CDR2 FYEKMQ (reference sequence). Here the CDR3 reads CASREGNSPLHF. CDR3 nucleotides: TGTGCCAGCAGGGAGGGGAATTCACCCCTCCACTTT.

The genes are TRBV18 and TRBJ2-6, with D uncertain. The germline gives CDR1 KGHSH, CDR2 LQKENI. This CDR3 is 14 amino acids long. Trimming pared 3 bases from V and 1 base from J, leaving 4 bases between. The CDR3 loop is CASSPLSGANVLTF. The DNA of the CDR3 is TGTGCCAGCTCACCCCTTTCTGGGGCCAACGTCCTGACTTTC.

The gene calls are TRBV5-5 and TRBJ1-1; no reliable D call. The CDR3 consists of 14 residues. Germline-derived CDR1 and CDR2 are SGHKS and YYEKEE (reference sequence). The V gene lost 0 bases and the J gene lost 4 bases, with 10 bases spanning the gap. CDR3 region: CASSLGFGVTEAFF. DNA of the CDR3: TGTGCCAGCAGCTTGGGTTTCGGGGTCACTGAAGCTTTCTTT.

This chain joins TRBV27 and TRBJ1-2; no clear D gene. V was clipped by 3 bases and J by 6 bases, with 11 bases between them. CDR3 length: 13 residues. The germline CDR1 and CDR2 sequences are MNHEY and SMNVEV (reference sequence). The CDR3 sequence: CASSFPGFHGYTF. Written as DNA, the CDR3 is TGTGCCAGCAGTTTCCCAGGCTTCCATGGCTACACCTTC.

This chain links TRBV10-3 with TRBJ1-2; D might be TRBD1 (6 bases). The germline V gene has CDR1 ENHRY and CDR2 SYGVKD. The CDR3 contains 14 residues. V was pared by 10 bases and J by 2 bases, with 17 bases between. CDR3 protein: CATTGGGPNYGYTF. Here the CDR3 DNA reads TGTGCCACCACCGGGGGGGGGCCGAACTATGGCTACACCTTC.